Listed below are T cell receptor beta chains from one sample, sequenced in a study of cytomegalovirus exposure and HLA in healthy donors. Sequencing used immunoSEQ multiplex PCR; TCRdb keeps in-frame clones, though not all of them. The repertoire holds hundreds of thousands of clones, roughly 89% seen once, with around 2.1% in the top ten. The sample was PBMCs. The receptors shown here come from a woman between 18 and 29 years old in good health and CMV-seronegative. Both conserved end residues are part of each CDR3. The order of the fields is V gene, CDR3 length, J gene, CDR3 protein.

>TRBV12-2|17|TRBJ2-3
CASRLKRCGGATDTQYF
>TRBV6-5|13|TRBJ1-4
CASSYSGQEKLFF
>TRBV11-2|13|TRBJ1-1
CASSLGADLEAFF
>TRBV5-1|15|TRBJ1-5
CASSFNRGRNQPQHF
>TRBV21-1|17|TRBJ1-2
CASSKRPRAPPSNGYTF
>TRBV19|16|TRBJ2-6
CASSLREGTGANVLTF
>TRBV5-1|16|TRBJ2-1
CASSPPGAGGPSEQFF
>TRBV7-2|13|TRBJ2-5
CASSSDWLRTQYF
>TRBV4-2|14|TRBJ2-3
CASSLILSADTQYF
>TRBV7-9|12|TRBJ2-1
CSSSAQGHEQFF
>TRBV7-3|15|TRBJ1-2
CASSEESGSNYGYTF
>TRBV7-9|11|TRBJ1-4
CASSWGEKLFF
>TRBV10-3|14|TRBJ1-1
CAISAQAANTEAFF
>TRBV5-1|16|TRBJ2-7
CASSWGTSGGAYEQYF
>TRBV6-1|13|TRBJ2-7
CASSSGQSIEQYF
>TRBV9|15|TRBJ2-7
CASSVSGGHSYEQYF
>TRBV11-3|16|TRBJ2-1
CASSLGTSGGADEQFF
>TRBV5-1|21|TRBJ1-6
CASSLGGGQGAGQSYNSPLHF
>TRBV2|13|TRBJ1-2
CASSEATGYGYTF
>TRBV9|20|TRBJ2-6
CASSVVFRQGKEAGANVLTF
>TRBV7-9|15|TRBJ1-3
CASSSGQTSGNTIYF
>TRBV27|16|TRBJ2-7
CASSVTGTGGAYEQYF
>TRBV29-1|14|TRBJ1-1
CSVVARGRPTEAFF
>TRBV5-1|15|TRBJ1-1
CASSPPGQAYTEAFF